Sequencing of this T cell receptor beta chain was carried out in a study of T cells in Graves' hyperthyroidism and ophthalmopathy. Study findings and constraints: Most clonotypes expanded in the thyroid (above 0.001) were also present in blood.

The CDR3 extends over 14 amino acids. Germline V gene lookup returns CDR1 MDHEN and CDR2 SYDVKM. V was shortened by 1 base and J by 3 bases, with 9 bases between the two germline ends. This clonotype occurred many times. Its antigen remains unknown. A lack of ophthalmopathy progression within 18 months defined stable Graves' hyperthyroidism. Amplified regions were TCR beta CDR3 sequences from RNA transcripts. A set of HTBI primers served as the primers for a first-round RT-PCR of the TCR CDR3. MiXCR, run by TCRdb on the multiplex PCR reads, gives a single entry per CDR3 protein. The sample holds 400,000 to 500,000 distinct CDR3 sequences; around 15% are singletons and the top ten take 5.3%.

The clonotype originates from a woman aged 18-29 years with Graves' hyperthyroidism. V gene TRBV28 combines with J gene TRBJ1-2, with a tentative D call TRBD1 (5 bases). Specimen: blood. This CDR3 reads CASSLFPGDYGYTF. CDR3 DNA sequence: TGTGCCAGCAGTTTATTCCCGGGGGACTATGGCTACACCTTC.